These T cell receptor beta chains were read from a single sample in a study of Graves' ophthalmopathy and Graves' hyperthyroidism. Using its own MiXCR run on the multiplex PCR reads, TCRdb lists one record per CDR3 protein. The table includes over 15,000 distinct CDR3 sequences, 45% to 55% detected once. Sample: peripheral blood. These TCRs come from a woman aged 40 to 55 with stable Graves' hyperthyroidism. Each CDR3 is given with its conserved first and last residue. Each record gives: clone size, J gene, D gene, V gene, CDR3 length, CDR3 DNA, CDR3 protein. The D gene is left open where the match is weak. Size is stated for part of the rows, as once, few or many counts, or as a class when the clone is expanded.

abundance: .; j_gene: TRBJ1-1; d_gene: .; v_gene: TRBV24-1; len: 12; CDR3nt: TGTGCCACCAGTGGGGGTAACACTGAAGCTTTCTTT; CDR3aa: CATSGGNTEAFF
abundance: .; j_gene: TRBJ1-3; d_gene: .; v_gene: TRBV28; len: 14; CDR3nt: TGTGCCAGCAGTTTAGCTTCCGGGAGAAACACCATATATTTT; CDR3aa: CASSLASGRNTIYF
abundance: once; j_gene: TRBJ2-1; d_gene: .; v_gene: TRBV12-3/TRBV12-4; len: 13; CDR3nt: TGTGCCAGCAGTTCCGGACGGTACAATGAGCAGTTCTTC; CDR3aa: CASSSGRYNEQFF
abundance: .; j_gene: TRBJ2-7; d_gene: .; v_gene: TRBV25-1; len: 13; CDR3nt: TGTGCCAGCAGCAAAGGGGTAGTCAACGAGCAGTACTTC; CDR3aa: CASSKGVVNEQYF
abundance: .; j_gene: TRBJ2-5; d_gene: .; v_gene: TRBV7-3; len: 12; CDR3nt: TGTGCCAGCAGCCCAGGGGGAGGGACCCAGTACTTC; CDR3aa: CASSPGGGTQYF
abundance: .; j_gene: TRBJ1-6; d_gene: .; v_gene: TRBV5-1; len: 11; CDR3nt: TGCGCCAGCAGCTTGCCCTCACCCCTCCACTTT; CDR3aa: CASSLPSPLHF
abundance: many; j_gene: TRBJ1-1; d_gene: .; v_gene: TRBV19; len: 15; CDR3nt: TGTGCCAGTAGTAGGGACGGGAGCCTGAACACTGAAGCTTTCTTT; CDR3aa: CASSRDGSLNTEAFF
abundance: .; j_gene: TRBJ2-3; d_gene: TRBD2; v_gene: TRBV20-1; len: 15; CDR3nt: TGCAGTGCTAGGGGAGCGGGAGAGGCCTCAGATACGCAGTATTTT; CDR3aa: CSARGAGEASDTQYF
abundance: .; j_gene: TRBJ1-4; d_gene: .; v_gene: TRBV6-4; len: 15; CDR3nt: TGTGCCAGCAGACTCGACAGGACAACTAATGAAAAACTGTTTTTT; CDR3aa: CASRLDRTTNEKLFF
abundance: .; j_gene: TRBJ1-1; d_gene: .; v_gene: TRBV6-2/TRBV6-3; len: 14; CDR3nt: TGTGCCAGCAGTTCCCAAGGGGGTCGCTCTGAAGCTTTCTTT; CDR3aa: CASSSQGGRSEAFF
abundance: .; j_gene: TRBJ2-2; d_gene: .; v_gene: TRBV24-1; len: 12; CDR3nt: TGCGCCACCAGAGCGAACACCGGGGAGCCGTTTTTT; CDR3aa: CATRANTGEPFF
abundance: medium-sized; j_gene: TRBJ2-7; d_gene: TRBD1; v_gene: TRBV7-2; len: 13; CDR3nt: TGTGCCAGCAGCAGGACAGGCACCTACGAGCAGTACTTC; CDR3aa: CASSRTGTYEQYF
abundance: many; j_gene: TRBJ2-3; d_gene: TRBD2; v_gene: TRBV9; len: 16; CDR3nt: TGTGCCAGCAGCGTACATGGCGGGGGGGCAGAGGATACGCAGTATTTT; CDR3aa: CASSVHGGGAEDTQYF
abundance: once; j_gene: TRBJ2-7; d_gene: .; v_gene: TRBV24-1; len: 13; CDR3nt: TGTGCCACCAGTGATCCCGGGATCTACGAGCAGTACTTC; CDR3aa: CATSDPGIYEQYF
abundance: .; j_gene: TRBJ2-5; d_gene: .; v_gene: TRBV2; len: 14; CDR3nt: TGTGCCAGCAGTGGGGGAGGGGGCGGAGAGACCCAGTACTTC; CDR3aa: CASSGGGGGETQYF
abundance: once; j_gene: TRBJ2-7; d_gene: .; v_gene: TRBV20-1; len: 15; CDR3nt: TGCAGTGCTAGAGCGCCCGGGACACTCTCCTACGAGCAGTACTTC; CDR3aa: CSARAPGTLSYEQYF
abundance: .; j_gene: TRBJ2-1; d_gene: TRBD1; v_gene: TRBV6-1; len: 16; CDR3nt: TGTGCCAGCATACGGACAGGGGGCGCGTCCTACAATGAGCAGTTCTTC; CDR3aa: CASIRTGGASYNEQFF
abundance: many; j_gene: TRBJ2-7; d_gene: .; v_gene: TRBV11-3; len: 13; CDR3nt: TGTGCCAGCAGCTTATCTAGCCAATACGAGCAGTACTTC; CDR3aa: CASSLSSQYEQYF
abundance: .; j_gene: TRBJ2-1; d_gene: TRBD2; v_gene: TRBV12-3/TRBV12-4; len: 16; CDR3nt: TGTGCCAGCAGTTTAGCGCAGGTAGCGGGAGGCGGTGAGCAGTTCTTC; CDR3aa: CASSLAQVAGGGEQFF
abundance: .; j_gene: TRBJ1-6; d_gene: .; v_gene: TRBV10-2; len: 12; CDR3nt: TGCGCCAGCAAGGGGGGGAGTTCACCCCTCCACTTT; CDR3aa: CASKGGSSPLHF
abundance: .; j_gene: TRBJ2-7; d_gene: .; v_gene: TRBV4-2; len: 17; CDR3nt: TGTGCCAGCAGCCCCTATTCCCTCGGGACGCAGAAATACAAGCAGTACTTC; CDR3aa: CASSPYSLGTQKYKQYF
abundance: .; j_gene: TRBJ2-7; d_gene: .; v_gene: TRBV7-9; len: 12; CDR3nt: TGCGCCAGCAACTTAAGAACCTACGAGCAGTACTTC; CDR3aa: CASNLRTYEQYF
abundance: many; j_gene: TRBJ2-3; d_gene: TRBD1; v_gene: TRBV6-5; len: 15; CDR3nt: TGTGCCAGCAGTCCGGGGACAGGTGCCACAGATACGCAGTATTTT; CDR3aa: CASSPGTGATDTQYF
abundance: .; j_gene: TRBJ1-2; d_gene: .; v_gene: TRBV28; len: 13; CDR3nt: TGTGCCAGCAGTTTTGGCAGCCACTATGGCTACACCTTC; CDR3aa: CASSFGSHYGYTF
abundance: .; j_gene: TRBJ2-7; d_gene: .; v_gene: TRBV7-9; len: 12; CDR3nt: TGTGCCAGCAGCTTAGCTCGGTACGAGCAGTACTTC; CDR3aa: CASSLARYEQYF
abundance: .; j_gene: TRBJ1-2; d_gene: .; v_gene: TRBV10-3; len: 14; CDR3nt: TGTGCCATCAGTGAGGGTAGTCGGACCTATGGCTACACCTTC; CDR3aa: CAISEGSRTYGYTF
abundance: .; j_gene: TRBJ2-7; d_gene: .; v_gene: TRBV6-5; len: 12; CDR3nt: TGTACCAGCATGGGTTCGTACTACAAGCAGTACTTC; CDR3aa: CTSMGSYYKQYF
abundance: once; j_gene: TRBJ2-5; d_gene: .; v_gene: TRBV12-3/TRBV12-4; len: 14; CDR3nt: TGTGCCACCCGCACAGGGACGGCACAAGAGACCCAGTACTTC; CDR3aa: CATRTGTAQETQYF
abundance: many; j_gene: TRBJ2-3; d_gene: TRBD2; v_gene: TRBV7-9; len: 16; CDR3nt: TGTGCCAGCAGCCTAACCGGGACTAGAAGCACAGATACGCAGTATTTT; CDR3aa: CASSLTGTRSTDTQYF
abundance: .; j_gene: TRBJ1-6; d_gene: .; v_gene: TRBV20-1; len: 14; CDR3nt: TGCAGTGCTCCCCCCCGGGGGTTCAGGTCACCCCTCCACTTT; CDR3aa: CSAPPRGFRSPLHF
abundance: many; j_gene: TRBJ2-7; d_gene: TRBD2; v_gene: TRBV6-2/TRBV6-3; len: 13; CDR3nt: TGTGCCAGCACTAGCGGCAGTTCATACGAGCAGTACTTC; CDR3aa: CASTSGSSYEQYF
abundance: medium-sized; j_gene: TRBJ2-7; d_gene: .; v_gene: TRBV15; len: 15; CDR3nt: TGTGCCACCAGCAGAGATCGCGGACTGCCCTACGAGCAGTACTTC; CDR3aa: CATSRDRGLPYEQYF
abundance: many; j_gene: TRBJ2-7; d_gene: .; v_gene: TRBV20-1; len: 12; CDR3nt: TGCAGTGCAAGAGGGGGCTCCTACGAGCAGTACTTC; CDR3aa: CSARGGSYEQYF
abundance: .; j_gene: TRBJ2-7; d_gene: .; v_gene: TRBV24-1; len: 14; CDR3nt: TGTGCCACCAGTGATGCGACAGATGCCCACGAGCAGTACTTC; CDR3aa: CATSDATDAHEQYF
abundance: .; j_gene: TRBJ1-4; d_gene: TRBD1; v_gene: TRBV7-8; len: 14; CDR3nt: TGTGCCAGCAGCTCGGGACAGGGCGGTGAAAAACTGTTTTTT; CDR3aa: CASSSGQGGEKLFF
abundance: .; j_gene: TRBJ2-2; d_gene: TRBD2; v_gene: TRBV4-3; len: 15; CDR3nt: TGCGCCAGCAGCCATGTAGCGGGAGGGACCGGGGAGCTGTTTTTT; CDR3aa: CASSHVAGGTGELFF
abundance: .; j_gene: TRBJ1-2; d_gene: TRBD1; v_gene: TRBV29-1; len: 14; CDR3nt: TGCAGCGTAACACAGGGGAGTCGGTTAGATGGCTACACCTTC; CDR3aa: CSVTQGSRLDGYTF
abundance: few; j_gene: TRBJ1-2; d_gene: TRBD1; v_gene: TRBV18; len: 15; CDR3nt: TGTGCCAGCTCAAGGGGACAGGCAGGAAACTATGGCTACACCTTC; CDR3aa: CASSRGQAGNYGYTF
abundance: .; j_gene: TRBJ2-7; d_gene: .; v_gene: TRBV19; len: 15; CDR3nt: TGTGCCAGTAGACCCGGGACAACCCTCTCCTACGAGCAGTACTTC; CDR3aa: CASRPGTTLSYEQYF
abundance: .; j_gene: TRBJ2-7; d_gene: .; v_gene: TRBV2; len: 12; CDR3nt: TGTGCCAGCAGTGAGCTTGCCCACGAGCATTACTTC; CDR3aa: CASSELAHEHYF
abundance: few; j_gene: TRBJ1-1; d_gene: .; v_gene: TRBV30; len: 13; CDR3nt: TGTGCCTGGAGTGTACTACAGGGAACTGAAGCTTTCTTT; CDR3aa: CAWSVLQGTEAFF
abundance: .; j_gene: TRBJ2-5; d_gene: TRBD1; v_gene: TRBV7-2; len: 15; CDR3nt: TGTGCCAGCAGCTTCGGGACAGGGGGCGGAGAGACCCAGTACTTC; CDR3aa: CASSFGTGGGETQYF
abundance: .; j_gene: TRBJ2-3; d_gene: .; v_gene: TRBV2; len: 12; CDR3nt: TGTGCCAGCACACCGAGCACAGATACGCAGTATTTT; CDR3aa: CASTPSTDTQYF
abundance: .; j_gene: TRBJ2-3; d_gene: .; v_gene: TRBV7-2; len: 14; CDR3nt: TGTGCCAGCAGCTTAGAAGGAGCGGCAGATACGCAGTATTTT; CDR3aa: CASSLEGAADTQYF
abundance: .; j_gene: TRBJ2-7; d_gene: TRBD2; v_gene: TRBV15; len: 16; CDR3nt: TGTGCCACCAGCAGATCTCTAGCGGGAGTCCTAGACGAGCAGTACTTC; CDR3aa: CATSRSLAGVLDEQYF
abundance: medium-sized; j_gene: TRBJ2-7; d_gene: .; v_gene: TRBV2; len: 14; CDR3nt: TGTGCCAGCAGGGCAGGGATTAGCTCCTACGAGCAGTACTTC; CDR3aa: CASRAGISSYEQYF
abundance: .; j_gene: TRBJ2-3; d_gene: TRBD1; v_gene: TRBV10-3; len: 14; CDR3nt: TGTGCCACCACCCTCGGACAGGGCACAGATACGCAGTATTTT; CDR3aa: CATTLGQGTDTQYF
abundance: .; j_gene: TRBJ1-6; d_gene: .; v_gene: TRBV2; len: 16; CDR3nt: TGTGCCAGCAGTGAAGTATCAAGCTCCTATAATTCACCCCTCCACTTT; CDR3aa: CASSEVSSSYNSPLHF
abundance: medium-sized; j_gene: TRBJ2-5; d_gene: TRBD2; v_gene: TRBV7-9; len: 13; CDR3nt: TGTGCCAGCAGCTTAAGCGGGACGGAGACCCAGTACTTC; CDR3aa: CASSLSGTETQYF
abundance: .; j_gene: TRBJ2-7; d_gene: .; v_gene: TRBV2; len: 16; CDR3nt: TGTGCCAGCAGTGAGCTGGTAGCGGCAAGCTCCTACAAGCTGTACTTC; CDR3aa: CASSELVAASSYKLYF
abundance: few; j_gene: TRBJ1-5; d_gene: .; v_gene: TRBV12-3/TRBV12-4; len: 13; CDR3nt: TGTGCCAGCAGTTTAAGGGGCAATCAGCCCCAGCATTTT; CDR3aa: CASSLRGNQPQHF
abundance: many; j_gene: TRBJ2-5; d_gene: TRBD1; v_gene: TRBV19; len: 19; CDR3nt: TGTGCCAGTAGTATAGGTTTCGGACTGGGACAGCCGTACCAAGAGACCCAGTACTTC; CDR3aa: CASSIGFGLGQPYQETQYF